This TCR beta chain derives from a study of blood T cell repertoires in COVID-19. Enrollees, about 18 to 95 years old, lived in 24 US areas. Cohort placement rested on clinical history that participants reported themselves. The V segment lost 4 bases and the J segment 3 bases; nucleotides outside the gene matches: 6. The CDR3 is 15 residues long. From germline, CDR1 is SGDLS and CDR2 YYNGEE. Per the original methods: Reference gene primer amplification yielded estimated nucleated cell counts. The assay was immunoSEQ multiplex PCR, and TCRdb's table has in-frame clones only and misses some. V and J calls and clone size are as listed in that table; D and trimming were resolved from the DNA. The table shows about 230,000 clones, with roughly nine tenths occurring only once.

This rearrangement joins TRBV9 to TRBJ1-5; 8 positions match TRBD1. The material sequenced was PBMCs or T cells enriched from blood (not recorded which). The TCR sequence derives from a woman aged 30 to 39 with acute COVID-19. The CDR3 loop is CASSPGQADNQPQHF. For the CDR3, the DNA is TGTGCCAGCAGCCCGGGACAGGCGGACAATCAGCCCCAGCATTTT. Variable domain in full (rest from reference TRBV9 and TRBJ1-5): DSGVTQTPKHLITATGQRVTLRCSPRSGDLSVYWYQQSLDQGLQFLIQYYNGEERAKGNILERFSAQQFPDLHSELNLSSLELGDSALYFCASSPGQADNQPQHFGDGTRLSIL.